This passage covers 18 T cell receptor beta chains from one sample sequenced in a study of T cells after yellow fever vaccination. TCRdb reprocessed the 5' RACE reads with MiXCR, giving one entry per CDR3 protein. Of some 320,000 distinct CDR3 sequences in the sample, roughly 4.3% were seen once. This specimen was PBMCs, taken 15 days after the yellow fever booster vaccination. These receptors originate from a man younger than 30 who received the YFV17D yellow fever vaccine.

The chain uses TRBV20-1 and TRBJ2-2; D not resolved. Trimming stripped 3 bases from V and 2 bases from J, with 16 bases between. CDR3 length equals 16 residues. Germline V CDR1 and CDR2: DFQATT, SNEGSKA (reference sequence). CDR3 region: CSASPPGLPNTGELFF. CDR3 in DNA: TGCAGTGCTAGCCCTCCCGGGCTCCCCAACACCGGGGAGCTGTTTTTT.

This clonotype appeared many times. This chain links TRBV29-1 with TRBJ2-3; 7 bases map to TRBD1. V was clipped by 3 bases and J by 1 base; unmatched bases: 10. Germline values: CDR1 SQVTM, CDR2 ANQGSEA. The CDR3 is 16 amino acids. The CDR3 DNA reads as TGCAGCGTTGACCCTACAGGGGTTGAAGGCACAGATACGCAGTATTTT. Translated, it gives CSVDPTGVEGTDTQYF.

The CDR3 sequence: CASSLVRRGGGDTQYF. The CDR3 nucleotides read TGTGCCAGCAGCTTGGTGAGGCGGGGGGGCGGAGATACGCAGTATTTT. The rearrangement links TRBV11-2 to TRBJ2-3, with 9 bases aligning to TRBD2. The CDR3 runs 16 residues. Germline loops: CDR1 SGHAT, CDR2 FQNNGV. V lost 3 bases and J lost 5; bases outside the gene matches: 9. The whole variable domain, remainder taken from reference TRBV11-2 and TRBJ2-3, is EAGVAQSPRYKIIEKRQSVAFWCNPISGHATLYWYQQILGQGPKLLIQFQNNGVVDDSQLPKDRFSAERLKGVDSTLKIQPAKLEDSAVYLCASSLVRRGGGDTQYFGPGTRLTVL.

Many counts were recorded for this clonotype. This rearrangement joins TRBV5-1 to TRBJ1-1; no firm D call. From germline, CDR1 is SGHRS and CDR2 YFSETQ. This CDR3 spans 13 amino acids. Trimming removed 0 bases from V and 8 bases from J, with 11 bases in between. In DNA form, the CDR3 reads TGCGCCAGCAGCTTGGAGGCGGGGAAGGAAGCTTTCTTT. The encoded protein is CASSLEAGKEAFF.

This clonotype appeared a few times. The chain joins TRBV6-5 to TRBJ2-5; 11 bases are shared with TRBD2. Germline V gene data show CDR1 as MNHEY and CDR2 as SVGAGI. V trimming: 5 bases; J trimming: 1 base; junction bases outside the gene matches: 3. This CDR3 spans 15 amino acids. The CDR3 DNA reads TGTGCCAGCAGTCGTAGCGGGGGGGCCCAAGAGACCCAGTACTTC. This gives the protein CASSRSGGAQETQYF.

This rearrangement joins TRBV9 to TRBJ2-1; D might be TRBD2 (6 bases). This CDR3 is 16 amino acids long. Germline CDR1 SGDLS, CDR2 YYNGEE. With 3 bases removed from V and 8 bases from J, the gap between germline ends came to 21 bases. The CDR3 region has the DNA TGTGCCAGCAGCGACGGGGCGCCGCGGGAAACCGATGAGCAGTTCTTC. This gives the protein CASSDGAPRETDEQFF.

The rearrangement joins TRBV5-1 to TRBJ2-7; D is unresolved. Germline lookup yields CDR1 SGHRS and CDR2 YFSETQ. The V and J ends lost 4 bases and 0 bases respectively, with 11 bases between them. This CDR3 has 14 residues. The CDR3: CASSPLPSSYEQYV. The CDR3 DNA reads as TGCGCCAGCAGCCCTTTACCTAGCTCCTACGAGCAGTACGTC.

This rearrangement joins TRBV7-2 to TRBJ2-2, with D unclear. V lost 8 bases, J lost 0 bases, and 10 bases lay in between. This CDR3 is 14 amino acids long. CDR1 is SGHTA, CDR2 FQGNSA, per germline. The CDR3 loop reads CASVLTANTGELFF. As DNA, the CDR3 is TGTGCCAGCGTCCTCACTGCGAACACCGGGGAGCTGTTTTTT.

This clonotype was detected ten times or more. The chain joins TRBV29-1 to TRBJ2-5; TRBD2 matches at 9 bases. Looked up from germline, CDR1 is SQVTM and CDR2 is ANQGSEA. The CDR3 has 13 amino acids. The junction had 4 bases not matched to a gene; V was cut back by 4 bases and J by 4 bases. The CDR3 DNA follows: TGCAGCGTTGGGTCACTAGCGGGAGAGACCCAGTACTTC. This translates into CSVGSLAGETQYF.

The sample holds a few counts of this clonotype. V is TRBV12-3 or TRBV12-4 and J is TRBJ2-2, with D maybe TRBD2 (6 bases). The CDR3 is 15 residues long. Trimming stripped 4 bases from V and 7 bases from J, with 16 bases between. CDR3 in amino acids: CASSWDGGGHGELFF. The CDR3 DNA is TGTGCCAGCAGTTGGGACGGTGGAGGGCACGGGGAGCTGTTTTTT.

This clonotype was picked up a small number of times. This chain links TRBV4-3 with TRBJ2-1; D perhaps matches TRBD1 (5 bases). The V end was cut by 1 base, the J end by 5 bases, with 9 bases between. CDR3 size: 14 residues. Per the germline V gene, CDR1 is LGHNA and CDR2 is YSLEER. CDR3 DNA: TGCGCCAGCAGCCAAGTTAAGGGGAACAATGAGCAGTTCTTC. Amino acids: CASSQVKGNNEQFF.

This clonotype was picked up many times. The CDR3 reads CASSPHLGTYEQYV. CDR3 in DNA: TGCGCCAGCAGCCCTCATCTAGGGACATACGAGCAGTACGTC. The chain combines TRBV4-1 with TRBJ2-7; D might be TRBD1 (6 bases). This CDR3 has 14 amino acids. Trimming took off 4 bases at V and 4 bases at J, with 14 bases between the two ends. Germline CDR1 and CDR2: MGHRA and YSYEKL.

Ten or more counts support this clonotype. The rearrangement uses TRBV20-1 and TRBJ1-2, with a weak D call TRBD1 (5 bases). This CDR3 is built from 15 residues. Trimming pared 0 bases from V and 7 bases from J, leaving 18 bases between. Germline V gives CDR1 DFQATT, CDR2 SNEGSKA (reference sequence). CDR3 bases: TGCAGTGCTAGAGACCTCAGGGAAGGGAAACTTGGCTACACCTTC. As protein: CSARDLREGKLGYTF.

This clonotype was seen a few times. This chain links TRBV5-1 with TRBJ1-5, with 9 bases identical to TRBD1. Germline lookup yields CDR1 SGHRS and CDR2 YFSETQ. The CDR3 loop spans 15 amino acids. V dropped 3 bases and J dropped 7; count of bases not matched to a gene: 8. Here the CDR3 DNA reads TGCGCCAGCAGCTGGGGGACAGGGATAGGACAGCCCCAGCATTTT. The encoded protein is CASSWGTGIGQPQHF.

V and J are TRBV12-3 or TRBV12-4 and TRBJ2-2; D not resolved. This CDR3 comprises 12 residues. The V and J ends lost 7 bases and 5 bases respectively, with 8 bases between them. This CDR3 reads CASTGGTGELFF. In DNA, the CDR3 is TGTGCCAGCACGGGCGGAACCGGGGAGCTGTTTTTT.

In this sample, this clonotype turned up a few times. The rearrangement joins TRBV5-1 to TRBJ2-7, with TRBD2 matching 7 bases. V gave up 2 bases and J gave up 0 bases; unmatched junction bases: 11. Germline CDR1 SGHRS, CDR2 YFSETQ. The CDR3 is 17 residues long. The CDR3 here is CASSFQYSGGSSYEQYV. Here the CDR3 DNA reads TGCGCCAGCAGCTTCCAATATTCGGGGGGAAGCTCCTACGAGCAGTACGTC.

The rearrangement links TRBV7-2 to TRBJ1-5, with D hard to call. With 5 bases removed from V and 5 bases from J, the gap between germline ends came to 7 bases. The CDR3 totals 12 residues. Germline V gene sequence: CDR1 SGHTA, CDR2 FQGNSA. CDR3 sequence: CASSPSDQPQHF. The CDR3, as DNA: TGTGCCAGCAGCCCCTCAGATCAGCCCCAGCATTTT.

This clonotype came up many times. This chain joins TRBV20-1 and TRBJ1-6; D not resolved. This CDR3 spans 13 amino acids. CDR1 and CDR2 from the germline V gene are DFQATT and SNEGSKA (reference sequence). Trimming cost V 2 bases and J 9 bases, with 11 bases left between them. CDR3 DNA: TGCAGTGCTAGAAAGGGTGTGAGTTCACCCCTCCACTTT. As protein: CSARKGVSSPLHF.